What follows are 3 T cell receptor beta chains derived from one specimen sequenced in a study of immune cell composition in non-small cell lung cancer. TCRdb's table, derived via immunoSEQ multiplex PCR, lists solely in-frame clones and lacks some. Counted here are some 10,000 clones, around three quarters occurring once; the ten biggest clones make up 9.5% to 15%. The normal lung sample lay at least 3 cm, and maximally far, from the tumour. The source material was non-adjacent lung tissue. The receptors were gathered from a human donor with non-small cell lung cancer.

This clone showed up just a few times. The chain uses TRBV30 and TRBJ1-1; D unclear. The germline V gene has CDR1 GTSNPN and CDR2 SVGIG (reference sequence). V shed 8 bases and J shed 5 bases, with 18 bases lying between them. This CDR3 has 13 amino acids. The CDR3 loop is CALGADRRTEAFF. The CDR3 bases are TGTGCCCTCGGAGCGGACCGTAGGACTGAAGCTTTCTTT.

This chain uses TRBV7-2 with TRBJ1-4; a weak D match, TRBD1 (5 bases). The CDR3 loop spans 14 amino acids. Trimming left V 5 bases short and J 7 bases short, with 14 bases between. Germline V CDR1 and CDR2: SGHTA, FQGNSA. The CDR3 nucleotides are TGTGCCAGCAGCCTGATTGGGGCCGGTGAAAAACTGTTTTTT. It yields the protein CASSLIGAGEKLFF. The full variable domain, with the rest looked up from reference TRBV7-2 and TRBJ1-4, is GAGVSQSPSNKVTEKGKDVELRCDPISGHTALYWYRQSLGQGLEFLIYFQGNSAPDKSGLPSDRFSAERTGGSVSTLTIQRTQQEDSAVYLCASSLIGAGEKLFFGSGTQLSVL.

The chain joins TRBV29-1 to TRBJ2-7; TRBD2 matches at 11 bases. Trimming at V came to 4 bases and at J to 9 bases, leaving 5 bases not matched to a gene. The CDR3 has 12 residues. Germline values: CDR1 SQVTM, CDR2 ANQGSEA. DNA for the CDR3: TGCAGCGTTGTACTAGCGGGAGTCGGGCAGTACTTC. This gives the protein CSVVLAGVGQYF.